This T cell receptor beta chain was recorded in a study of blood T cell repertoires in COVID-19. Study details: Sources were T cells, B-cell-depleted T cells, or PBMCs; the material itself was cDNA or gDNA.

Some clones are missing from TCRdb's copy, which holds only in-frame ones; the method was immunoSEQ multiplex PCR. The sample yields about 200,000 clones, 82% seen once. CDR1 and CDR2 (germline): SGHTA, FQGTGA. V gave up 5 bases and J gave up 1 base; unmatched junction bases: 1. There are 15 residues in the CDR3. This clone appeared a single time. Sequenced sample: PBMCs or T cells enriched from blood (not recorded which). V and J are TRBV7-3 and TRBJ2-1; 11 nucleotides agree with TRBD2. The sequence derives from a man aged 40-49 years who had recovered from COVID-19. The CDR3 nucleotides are TGTGCCAGCAGCCCTAGCGGGGGGTCCTACAATGAGCAGTTCTTC. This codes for CASSPSGGSYNEQFF.